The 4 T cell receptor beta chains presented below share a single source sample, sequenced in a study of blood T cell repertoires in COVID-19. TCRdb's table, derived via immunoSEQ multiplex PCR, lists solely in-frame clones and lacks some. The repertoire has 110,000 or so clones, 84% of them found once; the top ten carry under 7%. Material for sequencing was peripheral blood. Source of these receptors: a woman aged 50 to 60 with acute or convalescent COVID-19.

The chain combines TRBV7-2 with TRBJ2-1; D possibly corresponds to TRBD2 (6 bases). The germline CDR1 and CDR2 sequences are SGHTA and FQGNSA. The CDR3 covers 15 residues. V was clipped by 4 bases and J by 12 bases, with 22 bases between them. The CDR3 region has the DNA TGTGCCAGCAGCTCCTTCCACGCGGGGACGGCCACGCAGTTCTTC. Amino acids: CASSSFHAGTATQFF.

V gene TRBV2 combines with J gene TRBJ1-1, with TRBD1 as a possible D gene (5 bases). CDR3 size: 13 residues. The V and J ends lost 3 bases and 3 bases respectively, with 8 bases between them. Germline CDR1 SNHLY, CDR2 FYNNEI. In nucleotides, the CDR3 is TGTGCCAGCAGTGAGGAGGGGTACACTGAAGCTTTCTTT. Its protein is CASSEEGYTEAFF.

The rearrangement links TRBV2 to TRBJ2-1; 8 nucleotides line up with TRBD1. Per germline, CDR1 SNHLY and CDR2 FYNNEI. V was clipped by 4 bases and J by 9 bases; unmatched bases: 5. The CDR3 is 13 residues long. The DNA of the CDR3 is TGTGCCAGCAGTGGAGACAGGGGTGCTGAGCAGTTCTTC. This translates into CASSGDRGAEQFF. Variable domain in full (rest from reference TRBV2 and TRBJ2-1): EPEVTQTPSHQVTQMGQEVILRCVPISNHLYFYWYRQILGQKVEFLVSFYNNEISEKSEIFDDQFSVERPDGSNFTLKIRSTKLEDSAMYFCASSGDRGAEQFFGPGTRLTVL.

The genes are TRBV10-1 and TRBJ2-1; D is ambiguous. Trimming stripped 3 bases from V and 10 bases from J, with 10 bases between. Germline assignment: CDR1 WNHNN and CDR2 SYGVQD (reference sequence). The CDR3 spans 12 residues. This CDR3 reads CASSDPAEEQFF. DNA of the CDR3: TGCGCCAGCAGTGACCCCGCGGAGGAGCAGTTCTTC.